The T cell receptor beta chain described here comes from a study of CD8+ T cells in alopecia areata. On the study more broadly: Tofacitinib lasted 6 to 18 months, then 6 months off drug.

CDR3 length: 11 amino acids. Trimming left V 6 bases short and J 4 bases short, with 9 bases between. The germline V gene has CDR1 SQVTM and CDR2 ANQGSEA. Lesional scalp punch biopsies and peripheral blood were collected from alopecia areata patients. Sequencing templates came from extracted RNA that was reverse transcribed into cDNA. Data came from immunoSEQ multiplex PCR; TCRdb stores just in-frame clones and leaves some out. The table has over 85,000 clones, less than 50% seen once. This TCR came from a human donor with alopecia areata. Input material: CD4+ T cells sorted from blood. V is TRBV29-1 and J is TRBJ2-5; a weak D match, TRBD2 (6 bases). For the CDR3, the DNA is TGCAGCGTCCGGGGAGGAGAGACCCAGTACTTC. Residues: CSVRGGETQYF.